The clone carrying this TCR beta chain has more than one count but fewer than ten. Its antigen is unknown. The sample originates from a study of CD8 T cells in ankylosing spondylitis. General study points: It was reported that disease-linked clones were significantly enriched in matched ankylosing spondylitis synovial fluid. For ankylosing spondylitis blood, a TCR beta motif of about 8 highly homologous variants appeared characteristic.

Library preparation for TCR beta used quantitative 5'-RACE with molecular barcodes. TCRdb independently ran MiXCR on the 5' RACE reads; one entry per CDR3 protein. Of around 480,000 distinct CDR3 sequences in the sample, more than 15% were seen once. Germline lookup yields CDR1 SGHRS and CDR2 YFSETQ. V trimming: 1 base; J trimming: 7 bases; junction bases outside the gene matches: 7. The CDR3 is 15 residues long. The specimen sequenced was blood, either unsorted or a sorted T cell fraction (not recorded which). This sequence originates from a male donor with ankylosing spondylitis. The J gene is TRBJ2-1, the V gene TRBV5-1; 8 bases match TRBD2. DNA of the CDR3: TGCGCCAGCAGCTTGTCGGGAGGGCCTGGGAATGAGCAGTTCTTC. Residues: CASSLSGGPGNEQFF.